This is a list of T cell receptor beta chains from one sample in a study of spatial heterogeneity in lung cancer. TCRdb itself ran the 5' RACE reads through MiXCR, one entry per CDR3 protein. Of 95,000 to 120,000 distinct CDR3 sequences in the sample, 10% to 14% are singletons; the top ten hold approximately 24%. Sequencing used PBMCs, obtained at follow-up. The receptors shown here come from a female donor with early-stage non-small cell lung cancer. Both conserved end residues are part of each CDR3. Fields, in order: CDR3 DNA, CDR3 protein, clone size, D gene, V gene, J gene. D genes are given only for firm matches. Clone size appears in some rows only: once, few, many, or a class for an expanded clone.

CDR3 DNA: TGCAGCGGAGGGACAGGGCAAAACATTCAGTACTTC
CDR3 protein: CSGGTGQNIQYF
clone size: many
D gene: TRBD1
V gene: TRBV29-1
J gene: TRBJ2-4

CDR3 DNA: TGTGCCATCAGACAACCCCCTGGGAGGGAGCTGTTTTTT
CDR3 protein: CAIRQPPGRELFF
clone size: many
D gene: -
V gene: TRBV10-3
J gene: TRBJ2-2

CDR3 DNA: TGCGCCAGCAGCTTGGGGGACAGCGGAACAACTAATGAAAAACTGTTTTTT
CDR3 protein: CASSLGDSGTTNEKLFF
clone size: many
D gene: TRBD1
V gene: TRBV5-1
J gene: TRBJ1-4

CDR3 DNA: TGTGCCAGTAGTAATAGACAGGGTTTCACAGATACGCAGTATTTT
CDR3 protein: CASSNRQGFTDTQYF
clone size: few
D gene: TRBD1
V gene: TRBV19
J gene: TRBJ2-3

CDR3 DNA: TGTGCCAGTAGTAGAAAAGGACAGTCCTACGAGCAGTACTTC
CDR3 protein: CASSRKGQSYEQYF
clone size: -
D gene: -
V gene: TRBV19
J gene: TRBJ2-7

CDR3 DNA: TGTGCCAGCAGCCAAGAGGTAGTCAATGAGCAGTTCTTC
CDR3 protein: CASSQEVVNEQFF
clone size: -
D gene: -
V gene: TRBV14
J gene: TRBJ2-1

CDR3 DNA: TGCAGCGTAGACGGACCGAGCACAGATACGCAGTATTTT
CDR3 protein: CSVDGPSTDTQYF
clone size: -
D gene: -
V gene: TRBV29-1
J gene: TRBJ2-3

CDR3 DNA: TGCGCCAGCAGCCTACGACTAGCGGGACTCTACGAGCAGTACTTC
CDR3 protein: CASSLRLAGLYEQYF
clone size: -
D gene: TRBD2
V gene: TRBV5-1
J gene: TRBJ2-7

CDR3 DNA: TGTGCCAGCAGCCCACGGGGACAGGGAGGCGTCTATGGCTACACCTTC
CDR3 protein: CASSPRGQGGVYGYTF
clone size: few
D gene: TRBD1
V gene: TRBV6-2/TRBV6-3
J gene: TRBJ1-2

CDR3 DNA: TGTGCCAGCAGTTCCCGGACAGGACTAAATGAGCAGTTCTTC
CDR3 protein: CASSSRTGLNEQFF
clone size: -
D gene: -
V gene: TRBV6-5
J gene: TRBJ2-1

CDR3 DNA: TGTGCCAGCAGTTATGGGGGCACCAAAAACATTCAGTACTTC
CDR3 protein: CASSYGGTKNIQYF
clone size: once
D gene: -
V gene: TRBV6-5
J gene: TRBJ2-4

CDR3 DNA: TGTGCCAGCAGCACGGGACAGCTCAATGAGCAGTTCTTC
CDR3 protein: CASSTGQLNEQFF
clone size: -
D gene: TRBD1
V gene: TRBV7-6
J gene: TRBJ2-1

CDR3 DNA: TGCAGCGGAAAGGGGGATGGCTACGAGCAGTACTTC
CDR3 protein: CSGKGDGYEQYF
clone size: few
D gene: -
V gene: TRBV29-1
J gene: TRBJ2-7

CDR3 DNA: TGTGCCAGCAGTTTTGCTACACTAGCGGGAGGGCCCTACAATGAGCAGTTCTTC
CDR3 protein: CASSFATLAGGPYNEQFF
clone size: -
D gene: TRBD2
V gene: TRBV12-3/TRBV12-4
J gene: TRBJ2-1

CDR3 DNA: TGTGCCAGCACCGACAGGGGAAACACCATATATTTT
CDR3 protein: CASTDRGNTIYF
clone size: many
D gene: -
V gene: TRBV28
J gene: TRBJ1-3

CDR3 DNA: TGCGCCAGCAGCTTGGGAGCGGGAGGAACAGATACGCAGTATTTT
CDR3 protein: CASSLGAGGTDTQYF
clone size: many
D gene: TRBD2
V gene: TRBV5-1
J gene: TRBJ2-3

CDR3 DNA: TGTGCCAGCAGTTACAACAGGGGGCGTTCAAATGAGCAGTTCTTC
CDR3 protein: CASSYNRGRSNEQFF
clone size: few
D gene: TRBD1
V gene: TRBV6-2/TRBV6-3
J gene: TRBJ2-1

CDR3 DNA: TGCGCCAGCAGAGAGAGCGGGAGGCCCGACAATGAGCAGTTCTTC
CDR3 protein: CASRESGRPDNEQFF
clone size: -
D gene: TRBD2
V gene: TRBV5-1
J gene: TRBJ2-1

CDR3 DNA: TGTGCCAGCAGCGCGCATGCCAGGGGTGAAAATGAGCAGTTCTTC
CDR3 protein: CASSAHARGENEQFF
clone size: few
D gene: -
V gene: TRBV11-2
J gene: TRBJ2-1

CDR3 DNA: TGCGCCAGCAGCTTGATGGTTTCCCGCGCGAACACCGGGGAGCTGTTTTTT
CDR3 protein: CASSLMVSRANTGELFF
clone size: many
D gene: -
V gene: TRBV5-1
J gene: TRBJ2-2

CDR3 DNA: TGTGCCAGCAGTTTATCCCAACCGGGTGGTTACGAGCAGTACTTC
CDR3 protein: CASSLSQPGGYEQYF
clone size: -
D gene: -
V gene: TRBV28
J gene: TRBJ2-7

CDR3 DNA: TGTGCCTGGGGAGGGGCGAACACTGAAGCTTTCTTT
CDR3 protein: CAWGGANTEAFF
clone size: few
D gene: -
V gene: TRBV30
J gene: TRBJ1-1

CDR3 DNA: TGTGCCATCAGTGAGATTCAAGGGGACGAGCAGTACTTC
CDR3 protein: CAISEIQGDEQYF
clone size: few
D gene: -
V gene: TRBV10-3
J gene: TRBJ2-7

CDR3 DNA: TGTGCCAGTAGTATAGCCCTGGACAGGAGATACGAGCAGTACTTC
CDR3 protein: CASSIALDRRYEQYF
clone size: -
D gene: TRBD1
V gene: TRBV19
J gene: TRBJ2-7

CDR3 DNA: TGTGCCATCGGGAAGTACAATGAGCAGTTCTTC
CDR3 protein: CAIGKYNEQFF
clone size: few
D gene: -
V gene: TRBV10-3
J gene: TRBJ2-1

CDR3 DNA: TGTGCCAGCAGCTTAGGGGAGACGGATACGCAGTATTTT
CDR3 protein: CASSLGETDTQYF
clone size: -
D gene: -
V gene: TRBV7-8
J gene: TRBJ2-3

CDR3 DNA: TGTGCCAGCAGCCAGTCGGCGGGAGCACCCTACGAGCAGTACTTC
CDR3 protein: CASSQSAGAPYEQYF
clone size: many
D gene: TRBD2
V gene: TRBV3-1
J gene: TRBJ2-7

CDR3 DNA: TGTGCCAGCGGTCAAGACAGGGCCCGGGAGCAGTACTTC
CDR3 protein: CASGQDRAREQYF
clone size: -
D gene: TRBD1
V gene: TRBV28
J gene: TRBJ2-7

CDR3 DNA: TGTGCCAGCAGCGCGGGACTAGCGGGAGGGCTGAGCTCCTACAATGAGCAGTTCTTC
CDR3 protein: CASSAGLAGGLSSYNEQFF
clone size: -
D gene: TRBD2
V gene: TRBV9
J gene: TRBJ2-1

CDR3 DNA: TGCGCCAGCAGCTTGGAAGGGGTCGGAGATACGCAGTATTTT
CDR3 protein: CASSLEGVGDTQYF
clone size: -
D gene: -
V gene: TRBV5-1
J gene: TRBJ2-3

CDR3 DNA: TGCGCCAGCAGTGAGTCAGCCGGGACAGGGGTCGGAAAACTGTTTTTT
CDR3 protein: CASSESAGTGVGKLFF
clone size: few
D gene: TRBD1
V gene: TRBV10-2
J gene: TRBJ1-4

CDR3 DNA: TGCGCCAGCAGCCGAGAGGGAAATCAGCCCCAGCATTTT
CDR3 protein: CASSREGNQPQHF
clone size: few
D gene: -
V gene: TRBV5-1
J gene: TRBJ1-5

CDR3 DNA: TGTGCCACCGGGACTAGCGGGTCTACTAGCACAGATACGCAGTATTTT
CDR3 protein: CATGTSGSTSTDTQYF
clone size: -
D gene: TRBD2
V gene: TRBV10-3
J gene: TRBJ2-3

CDR3 DNA: TGCGCCAGCAGCTTGGGGACTAGCGGGAGTGTGACCCAGTACTTC
CDR3 protein: CASSLGTSGSVTQYF
clone size: many
D gene: TRBD2
V gene: TRBV5-1
J gene: TRBJ2-5

CDR3 DNA: TGTGCCAGCAGCCATACGGGAGTTCGGAATGAGCAGTTCTTC
CDR3 protein: CASSHTGVRNEQFF
clone size: many
D gene: -
V gene: TRBV3-1
J gene: TRBJ2-1

CDR3 DNA: TGTGCCAGCAGTTGGGCCTGGACTAGCGGGAGAAATGAGCAGTTCTTC
CDR3 protein: CASSWAWTSGRNEQFF
clone size: many
D gene: TRBD2
V gene: TRBV7-8
J gene: TRBJ2-1

CDR3 DNA: TGTGCCAGTAGTAGAGACGGCCCCGGGACAGGCCTCGTAGATGAGCAGTTCTTC
CDR3 protein: CASSRDGPGTGLVDEQFF
clone size: -
D gene: TRBD1
V gene: TRBV19
J gene: TRBJ2-1

CDR3 DNA: TGTGCCAGCAGCCTTGAGCCAGGGAATCAGCCCCAGCATTTT
CDR3 protein: CASSLEPGNQPQHF
clone size: few
D gene: -
V gene: TRBV4-2
J gene: TRBJ1-5